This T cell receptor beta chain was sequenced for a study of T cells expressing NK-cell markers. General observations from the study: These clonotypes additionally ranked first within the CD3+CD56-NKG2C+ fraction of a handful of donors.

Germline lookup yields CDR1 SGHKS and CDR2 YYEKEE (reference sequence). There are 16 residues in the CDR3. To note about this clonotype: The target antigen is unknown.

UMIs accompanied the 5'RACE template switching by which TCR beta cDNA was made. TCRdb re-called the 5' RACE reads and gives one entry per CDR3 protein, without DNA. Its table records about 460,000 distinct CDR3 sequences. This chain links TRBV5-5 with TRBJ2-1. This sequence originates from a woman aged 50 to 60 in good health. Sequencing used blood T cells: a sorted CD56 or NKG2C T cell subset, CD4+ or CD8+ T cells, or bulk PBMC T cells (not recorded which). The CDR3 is CASSLVWSAGYNEQFF.